This TCR beta chain was identified during a study of T-cell reconstitution after alpha-beta-depleted transplantation in children. Study results and caveats: Roughly two months post-transplant, alpha-beta T cells reportedly originated from several hundred graft clones that had expanded. After one year, T-cell counts and TCRbeta diversity mostly came from new T cells.

As concerns this clonotype: Antigen unknown.

Trimming took 6 bases from V and 2 from J; bases not matched to a gene: 8. Germline V gene lookup returns CDR1 SGHRS and CDR2 YFSETQ. This CDR3 contains 15 residues. During its preparation, the TCRbeta library received unique molecular identifiers. A single record per CDR3 protein comes from TCRdb applying MiXCR to the PCR reads. The table shows tens of thousands of distinct CDR3 sequences, with around 40% occurring only once. The specimen comprised PBMCs, mostly from graft donor cells, sampled 360 days after TCRalphabeta/CD19-depleted stem cell transplant. The sequence was obtained from a male patient younger than 18 who had a stem cell transplant for acute lymphoblastic leukemia, so the T cells may come from the graft donor. V usage is TRBV5-1 and J usage is TRBJ2-3; 8 bases align to TRBD1. The CDR3 bases are TGCGCCAGCACCACCCAGGGGGCTTCCACAGATACGCAGTATTTT. It specifies CASTTQGASTDTQYF.